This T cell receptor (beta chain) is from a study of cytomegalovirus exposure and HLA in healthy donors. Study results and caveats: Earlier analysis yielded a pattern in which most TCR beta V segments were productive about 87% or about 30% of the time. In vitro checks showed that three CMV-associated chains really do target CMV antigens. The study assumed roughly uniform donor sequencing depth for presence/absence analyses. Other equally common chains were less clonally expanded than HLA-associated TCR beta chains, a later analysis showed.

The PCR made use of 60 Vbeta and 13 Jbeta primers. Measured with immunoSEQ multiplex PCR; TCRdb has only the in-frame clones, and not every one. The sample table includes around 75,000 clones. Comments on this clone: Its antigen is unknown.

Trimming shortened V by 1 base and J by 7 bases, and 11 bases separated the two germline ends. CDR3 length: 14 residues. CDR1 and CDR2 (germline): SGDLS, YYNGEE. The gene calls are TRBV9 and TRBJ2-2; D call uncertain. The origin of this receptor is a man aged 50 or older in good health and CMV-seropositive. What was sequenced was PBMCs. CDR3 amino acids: CASSVQDGGGELFF. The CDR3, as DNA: TGTGCCAGCAGCGTACAGGATGGTGGCGGGGAGCTGTTTTTT.